Listed below are T cell receptor beta chains from one sample, sequenced in a study of T cell responses to AZD1222 COVID-19 vaccine. Assay used: immunoSEQ multiplex PCR; TCRdb lists only in-frame clones, some missing. This repertoire shows around 150,000 clones, 75% to 95% found once; its top ten account for 3.2%. This specimen consisted of peripheral blood, obtained 28 days after the second AZD1222 dose. The source of these receptors is an adult who received the AZD1222 COVID-19 vaccine. CDR3s include the opening cysteine and the closing phenylalanine or tryptophan. A D gene is named only where the DNA matches it firmly. The size entry is marked missing in some rows and otherwise reads once, few, many or a size class.

abundance | d_gene | j_gene | v_gene | CDR3nt | CDR3aa
- | - | TRBJ1-1 | TRBV10-3 | TGTGCCACTACTAGGGCAGGTGGGGACACTGAAGCTTTCTTT | CATTRAGGDTEAFF
- | - | TRBJ1-1 | TRBV5-1 | TGCGCCAGCAGCTTTCGCAATGGTAACACTGAAGCTTTCTTT | CASSFRNGNTEAFF
- | - | TRBJ2-7 | TRBV5-4 | TGTGCCAGCAGTCCGGGACTCGCCTCCTACGAGCAGTACTTC | CASSPGLASYEQYF
- | - | TRBJ1-3 | TRBV7-9 | TGTGCCAGCAGCCCGCGTTGGGAGGGCGGAAACACCATATATTTT | CASSPRWEGGNTIYF
- | - | TRBJ2-1 | TRBV10-3 | TGTGCCATCAGTAAGGGACTGCGCATCGACAATGAGCAGTTCTTC | CAISKGLRIDNEQFF
- | - | TRBJ1-5 | TRBV27 | TGTGCCAGCAGTCCTAGCGGGGGTAAGCAGCCCCAGCATTTT | CASSPSGGKQPQHF
- | - | TRBJ2-1 | TRBV5-4 | TGTGCCAGCAGCTTAGGGGATCTTTTATACAATGAGCAGTTCTTC | CASSLGDLLYNEQFF
- | - | TRBJ1-1 | TRBV18 | TGTGCCAGCTCACCACTGATGTCGGCCGGTAGGGGGTCCGTTGAAGCTTTCTTT | CASSPLMSAGRGSVEAFF
- | - | TRBJ1-2 | TRBV21-1 | TGTGCCAGCTCTGGACAGGGGGTATCTAACTATGGCTACACCTTC | CASSGQGVSNYGYTF
- | TRBD1 | TRBJ2-5 | TRBV24-1 | TGTGCCACCAGTGATATGCCGGGACAGGGTGTAGAGACCCAGTACTTC | CATSDMPGQGVETQYF
few | - | TRBJ1-2 | TRBV2 | TGTGCCAGCAGTGAAAACCCAGGGCAGGGCTATGGCTACACCTTC | CASSENPGQGYGYTF
- | TRBD1 | TRBJ1-2 | TRBV19 | TGTGCCACCAGACAGGGGGCAAGCGGCTACACCTTC | CATRQGASGYTF
- | - | TRBJ2-7 | TRBV5-6 | TGTGCCAGCAGCCTGGGTAAATCCTACGAGCAGTACTTC | CASSLGKSYEQYF
- | - | TRBJ1-3 | TRBV5-4 | TGTGCCAGCAGCCTGGGAGGAAACACCATATATTTT | CASSLGGNTIYF
- | - | TRBJ1-3 | TRBV7-8 | TGTGCCAGCAGCTTCACCCCCGGGGCTACTGGAAACACCATATATTTT | CASSFTPGATGNTIYF
- | TRBD1 | TRBJ2-7 | TRBV6-1 | TGTGCCAGCAGTGGTGGGACAGGGGCCTCACTACCCTCCTACGAGCAGTACTTC | CASSGGTGASLPSYEQYF
- | - | TRBJ1-1 | TRBV14 | TGTGCCAGCAGCCAAGTCGGACAAGAGGTGAACACTGAAGCTTTCTTT | CASSQVGQEVNTEAFF
- | - | TRBJ1-2 | TRBV2 | TGTGCCAGCACCCCGAGAGGGATAAACCTGAACTATGGCTACACCTTC | CASTPRGINLNYGYTF
- | - | TRBJ2-3 | TRBV18 | TGTGCCAGCTCACCAAACCAGGGAAGCACAGATACGCAGTATTTT | CASSPNQGSTDTQYF
- | - | TRBJ2-1 | TRBV7-7 | TGTGCCAGCAGCTCGGGGGACCCAGGCTACAATGAGCAGTTCTTC | CASSSGDPGYNEQFF